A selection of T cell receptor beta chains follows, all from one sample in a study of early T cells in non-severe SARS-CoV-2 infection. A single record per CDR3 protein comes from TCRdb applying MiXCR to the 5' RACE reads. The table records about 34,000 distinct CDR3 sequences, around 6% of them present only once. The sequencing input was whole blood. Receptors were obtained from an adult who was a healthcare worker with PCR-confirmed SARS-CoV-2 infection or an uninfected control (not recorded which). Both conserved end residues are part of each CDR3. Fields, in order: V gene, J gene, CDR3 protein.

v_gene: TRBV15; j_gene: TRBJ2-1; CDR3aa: CATSLLAGYNEQFF
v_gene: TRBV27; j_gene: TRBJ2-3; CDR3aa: CASTQARTVF
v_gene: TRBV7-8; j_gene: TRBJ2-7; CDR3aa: CASSLGQPYEQYF
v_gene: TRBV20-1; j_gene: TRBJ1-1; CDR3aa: CSARGQMDTEAFF
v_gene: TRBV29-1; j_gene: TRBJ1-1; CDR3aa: CSLLRPMDTEAFF
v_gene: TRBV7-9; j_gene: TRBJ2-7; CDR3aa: CASMDGLSYEQYF
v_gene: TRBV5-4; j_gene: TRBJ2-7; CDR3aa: CASSLSTGRHLYEQYF
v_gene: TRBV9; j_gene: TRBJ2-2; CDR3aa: CASSVGTVNTGELFF
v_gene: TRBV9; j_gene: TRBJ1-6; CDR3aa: CASSEETFHNSPLHF
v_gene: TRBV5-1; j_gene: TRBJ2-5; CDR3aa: CASSVSGGYQETQYF
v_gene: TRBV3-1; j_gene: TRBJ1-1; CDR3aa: CASSQSDRGRSEAFF
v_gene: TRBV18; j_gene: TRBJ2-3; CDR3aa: CASSPGTDTQYF
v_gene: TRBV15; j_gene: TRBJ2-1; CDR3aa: CATSSGRTYNEQFF
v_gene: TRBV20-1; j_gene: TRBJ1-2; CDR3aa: CSAEQGRYYGYTF
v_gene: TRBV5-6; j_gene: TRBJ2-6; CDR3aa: CASRLRRTGLGDGANVLTF
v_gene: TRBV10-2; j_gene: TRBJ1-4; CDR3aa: CASSPPDRGSEKLFF
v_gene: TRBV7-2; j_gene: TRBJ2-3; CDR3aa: CASSLAPTQNTDTQYF
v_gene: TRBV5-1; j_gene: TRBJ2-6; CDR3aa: CASSLVGAPPSGANVLTF
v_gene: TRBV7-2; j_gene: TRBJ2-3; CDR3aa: CASSFGPADTQYF
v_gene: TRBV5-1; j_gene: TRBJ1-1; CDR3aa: CASSLDNRGPITEAFF
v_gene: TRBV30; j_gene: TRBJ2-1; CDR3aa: CAWSVMARRRTYNEQFF
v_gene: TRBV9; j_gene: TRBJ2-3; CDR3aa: CASSVESGGWTDTQYF
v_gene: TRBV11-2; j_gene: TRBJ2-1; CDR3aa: CASSSPVGTGFHEQFF
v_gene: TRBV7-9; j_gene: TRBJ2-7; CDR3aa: CASSLPGGYEQYF
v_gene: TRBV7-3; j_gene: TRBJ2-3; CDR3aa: CASSLTLGADTQYF
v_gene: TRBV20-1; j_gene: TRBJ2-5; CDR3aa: CSARDRLAGGQGKTQYF
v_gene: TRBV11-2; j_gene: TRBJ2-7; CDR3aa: CASSLEGTGVYLF
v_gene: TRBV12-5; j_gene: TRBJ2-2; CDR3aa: CASGSGTGYTGELFF
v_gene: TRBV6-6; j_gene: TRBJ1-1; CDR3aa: CASSNDTPNTEAFF
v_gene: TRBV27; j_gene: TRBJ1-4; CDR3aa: CASSFGGKLFF
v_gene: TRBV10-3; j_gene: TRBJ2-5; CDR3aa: CAITGQLAETQYF
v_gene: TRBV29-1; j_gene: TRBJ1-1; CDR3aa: CSVRQGNTEAFF
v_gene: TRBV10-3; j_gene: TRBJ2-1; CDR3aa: CAISDQQGARGNEQFF
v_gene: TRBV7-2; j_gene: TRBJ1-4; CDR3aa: CASSLDGANEKLFF
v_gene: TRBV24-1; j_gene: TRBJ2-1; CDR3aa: CATSDLQRGGYNEQFF
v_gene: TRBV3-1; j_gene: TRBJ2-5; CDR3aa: CASSQRRGIETQYF
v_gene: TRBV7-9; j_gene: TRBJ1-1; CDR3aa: CASSSRQLEAFF
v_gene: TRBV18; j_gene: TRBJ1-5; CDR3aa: CASSPGYNQPQHF
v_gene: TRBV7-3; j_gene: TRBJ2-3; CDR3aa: CASSFSVTASTDTQYF
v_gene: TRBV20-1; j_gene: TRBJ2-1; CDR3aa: CSARGGTSGNEQFF
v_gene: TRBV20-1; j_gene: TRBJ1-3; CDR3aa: CSARTGRNTIYF
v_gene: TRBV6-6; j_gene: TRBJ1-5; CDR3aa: CASSHYQEPQHF
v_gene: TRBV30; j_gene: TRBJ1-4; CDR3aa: CAWNSWGFSEKLFF
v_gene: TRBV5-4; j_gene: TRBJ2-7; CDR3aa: CASSLDNYEQYF
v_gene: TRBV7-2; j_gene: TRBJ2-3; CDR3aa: CASSRRGPGTDTQYF
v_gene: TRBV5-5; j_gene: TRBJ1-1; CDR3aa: CASSLVDVTEAFF
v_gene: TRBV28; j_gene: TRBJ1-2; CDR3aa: CASKRRGENYGYTF
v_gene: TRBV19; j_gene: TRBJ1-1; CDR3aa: CASPLAGATTEAFF
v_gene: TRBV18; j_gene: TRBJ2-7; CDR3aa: CVSSPGGRYEQYF
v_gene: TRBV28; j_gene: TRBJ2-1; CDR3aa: CASSRASGGTNEQFF
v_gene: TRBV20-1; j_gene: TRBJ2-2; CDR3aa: CSASPGTGRTGELFF
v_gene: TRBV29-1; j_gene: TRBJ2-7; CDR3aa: CSVGGGQGYEQYF